A selection of T cell receptor beta chains follows, all from one sample in a study of cytomegalovirus exposure and HLA in healthy donors. Assay used: immunoSEQ multiplex PCR; TCRdb lists only in-frame clones, some missing. The profile shows hundreds of thousands of clones, roughly 83% of them singletons. Source material: PBMCs. The receptors stem from a woman younger than 30 in good health and CMV-seronegative. Both conserved end residues are part of each CDR3. Each record gives: CDR3 protein, CDR3 DNA, V gene, J gene, D gene, clone size. A D gene is named only where the DNA matches it firmly. A clone size is listed for some rows: how often the clone was seen (once, few, many), or a class if it is expanded.

CDR3 protein: CAWRTSGRGNEQFF; CDR3 DNA: TGTGCCTGGAGGACGTCCGGACGAGGGAATGAGCAGTTCTTC; V gene: TRBV30; J gene: TRBJ2-1; D gene: -; clone size: -
CDR3 protein: CASSKLTRDRGKGHTPGELFF; CDR3 DNA: TGTGCCAGCAGCAAATTGACCCGGGACAGGGGGAAGGGACATACCCCCGGGGAGCTGTTTTTT; V gene: TRBV12-1; J gene: TRBJ2-2; D gene: -; clone size: -
CDR3 protein: CASSLARYRETQYF; CDR3 DNA: TGTGCCAGCAGCTTGGCCAGGTACCGAGAGACCCAGTACTTC; V gene: TRBV5-6; J gene: TRBJ2-5; D gene: -; clone size: once
CDR3 protein: CASGTVWAQYF; CDR3 DNA: TGTGCCAGCGGGACAGTTTGGGCGCAGTATTTT; V gene: TRBV6-5; J gene: TRBJ2-3; D gene: TRBD1; clone size: -
CDR3 protein: CASMAVRSLWEQYF; CDR3 DNA: TGTGCCAGCATGGCAGTTCGGTCGTTGTGGGAGCAGTACTTC; V gene: TRBV27; J gene: TRBJ2-7; D gene: -; clone size: few
CDR3 protein: CASSAGTVPYEQYF; CDR3 DNA: TGTGCCAGCAGCGCCGGGACAGTTCCGTACGAGCAGTACTTC; V gene: TRBV6-6; J gene: TRBJ2-7; D gene: TRBD1; clone size: -
CDR3 protein: CASSLEQMNTEAFF; CDR3 DNA: TGTGCCAGCAGCTTGGAACAGATGAACACTGAAGCTTTCTTT; V gene: TRBV5-4; J gene: TRBJ1-1; D gene: -; clone size: -
CDR3 protein: CASSVEEGTEAFF; CDR3 DNA: TGTGCCAGCAGCGTAGAGGAGGGCACTGAAGCTTTCTTT; V gene: TRBV9; J gene: TRBJ1-1; D gene: -; clone size: -
CDR3 protein: CAISAVGRGTDTQYF; CDR3 DNA: TGTGCCATCAGTGCTGTCGGGAGAGGCACAGATACGCAGTATTTT; V gene: TRBV10-3; J gene: TRBJ2-3; D gene: -; clone size: -
CDR3 protein: CASSFRQGTQVTEAFF; CDR3 DNA: TGTGCCAGCAGTTTCCGACAGGGGACACAGGTCACTGAAGCTTTCTTT; V gene: TRBV27; J gene: TRBJ1-1; D gene: TRBD1; clone size: -
CDR3 protein: CAISDMGSSYEQYF; CDR3 DNA: TGTGCCATCAGTGATATGGGGTCTTCCTACGAGCAGTACTTC; V gene: TRBV10-3; J gene: TRBJ2-7; D gene: -; clone size: -
CDR3 protein: CASSSDRGQLEKLFF; CDR3 DNA: TGTGCCAGCAGTTCAGACAGGGGGCAGCTGGAAAAACTGTTTTTT; V gene: TRBV6-5; J gene: TRBJ1-4; D gene: TRBD1; clone size: -
CDR3 protein: CASSSSRGISSPLHF; CDR3 DNA: TGTGCCAGCAGTTCCTCGAGGGGGATCTCTTCACCCCTCCACTTT; V gene: TRBV7-9; J gene: TRBJ1-6; D gene: -; clone size: few
CDR3 protein: CASSRGQSNTEAFF; CDR3 DNA: TGTGCCAGCTCCCGGGGACAGTCGAACACTGAAGCTTTCTTT; V gene: TRBV18; J gene: TRBJ1-1; D gene: TRBD1; clone size: few
CDR3 protein: CSDVGRAVANYGYTF; CDR3 DNA: TGCAGCGACGTAGGCCGGGCAGTTGCTAACTATGGCTACACCTTC; V gene: TRBV29-1; J gene: TRBJ1-2; D gene: -; clone size: -
CDR3 protein: CASSVRPSLSGNTIYF; CDR3 DNA: TGTGCCAGCAGTGTGAGGCCCTCCCTCTCTGGAAACACCATATATTTT; V gene: TRBV2; J gene: TRBJ1-3; D gene: -; clone size: -
CDR3 protein: CASSLGQGFQETQYF; CDR3 DNA: TGTGCCAGCTCACTGGGACAGGGCTTCCAAGAGACCCAGTACTTC; V gene: TRBV18; J gene: TRBJ2-5; D gene: TRBD1; clone size: once
CDR3 protein: CASSTRALNTGELFF; CDR3 DNA: TGTGCCAGCAGTACCCGGGCCTTAAACACCGGGGAGCTGTTTTTT; V gene: TRBV27; J gene: TRBJ2-2; D gene: -; clone size: -
CDR3 protein: CASSLTGALMNTEAFF; CDR3 DNA: TGCGCCAGCAGCTTGACAGGGGCGTTAATGAACACTGAAGCTTTCTTT; V gene: TRBV5-1; J gene: TRBJ1-1; D gene: TRBD1; clone size: -
CDR3 protein: CASSLEATNEKLFF; CDR3 DNA: TGCGCCAGCAGCTTGGAAGCAACTAATGAAAAACTGTTTTTT; V gene: TRBV5-1; J gene: TRBJ1-4; D gene: -; clone size: -
CDR3 protein: CASSVTGTSGKRNEQFF; CDR3 DNA: TGTGCCAGCAGCGTGACCGGGACTAGCGGGAAACGGAATGAGCAGTTCTTC; V gene: TRBV5-8; J gene: TRBJ2-1; D gene: TRBD2; clone size: -
CDR3 protein: CASSRSRATEQYF; CDR3 DNA: TGTGCCAGCAGCCGGAGTCGTGCGACCGAGCAGTACTTC; V gene: TRBV27; J gene: TRBJ2-7; D gene: -; clone size: -
CDR3 protein: CASNEGQGNNEQYF; CDR3 DNA: TGTGCCAGCAACGAGGGGCAGGGGAACAACGAGCAGTACTTC; V gene: TRBV9; J gene: TRBJ2-7; D gene: -; clone size: -
CDR3 protein: CAWSPLQGDAYEQYF; CDR3 DNA: TGTGCCTGGAGCCCTCTACAGGGAGATGCGTACGAGCAGTACTTC; V gene: TRBV30; J gene: TRBJ2-7; D gene: -; clone size: once
CDR3 protein: CASSQSSNQPQHF; CDR3 DNA: TGTGCCAGCAGCCAATCATCAAATCAGCCCCAGCATTTT; V gene: TRBV14; J gene: TRBJ1-5; D gene: -; clone size: few
CDR3 protein: CASSQGRRESYYNEQFF; CDR3 DNA: TGCGCCAGCAGCCAAGGCCGGCGGGAGTCGTATTACAATGAGCAGTTCTTC; V gene: TRBV4-1; J gene: TRBJ2-1; D gene: TRBD2; clone size: once
CDR3 protein: CASNPRTGGVYSNQPQHF; CDR3 DNA: TGTGCCAGCAATCCGAGGACAGGGGGAGTCTATAGCAATCAGCCCCAGCATTTT; V gene: TRBV28; J gene: TRBJ1-5; D gene: TRBD1; clone size: -
CDR3 protein: CASSLGDRDQHSEQYF; CDR3 DNA: TGCGCCAGCAGCTTGGGGGACAGGGACCAGCATAGTGAGCAGTACTTC; V gene: TRBV5-1; J gene: TRBJ2-7; D gene: TRBD1; clone size: few
CDR3 protein: CSVEDPDRNYGYTF; CDR3 DNA: TGCAGCGTTGAGGACCCAGACAGAAACTATGGCTACACCTTC; V gene: TRBV29-1; J gene: TRBJ1-2; D gene: -; clone size: -
CDR3 protein: CASSPNPSSYEQYF; CDR3 DNA: TGTGCCAGCTCACCCAATCCTAGCTCCTACGAGCAGTACTTC; V gene: TRBV18; J gene: TRBJ2-7; D gene: -; clone size: few
CDR3 protein: CASSSGTSGTNEQFF; CDR3 DNA: TGCGCCAGCAGCAGCGGGACTAGCGGGACCAATGAGCAGTTCTTC; V gene: TRBV4-1; J gene: TRBJ2-1; D gene: TRBD2; clone size: few
CDR3 protein: CASSLRFRTSLRDLASYEQYF; CDR3 DNA: TGTGCCAGCAGTTTACGATTTCGAACCTCTCTCCGGGACCTTGCATCCTACGAGCAGTACTTC; V gene: TRBV28; J gene: TRBJ2-7; D gene: -; clone size: -
CDR3 protein: CASRAPGTIYGYTF; CDR3 DNA: TGTGCCAGCAGGGCTCCCGGGACCATCTATGGCTACACCTTC; V gene: TRBV6-1; J gene: TRBJ1-2; D gene: -; clone size: -
CDR3 protein: CASSGQVPGEQFF; CDR3 DNA: TGTGCCAGCAGTGGACAGGTACCGGGTGAGCAGTTCTTC; V gene: TRBV6-5; J gene: TRBJ2-1; D gene: TRBD1; clone size: once
CDR3 protein: CASSQDSDYGYTF; CDR3 DNA: TGCGCCAGCAGCCAAGACAGTGACTATGGCTACACCTTC; V gene: TRBV4-1; J gene: TRBJ1-2; D gene: -; clone size: few
CDR3 protein: CASSYSRYEQFF; CDR3 DNA: TGTGCCAGCAGTTACTCGCGATATGAGCAGTTCTTC; V gene: TRBV6-5; J gene: TRBJ2-1; D gene: -; clone size: -
CDR3 protein: CASRTLQGANEKLFF; CDR3 DNA: TGTGCCAGCAGGACCCTACAGGGGGCCAATGAAAAACTGTTTTTT; V gene: TRBV2; J gene: TRBJ1-4; D gene: TRBD1; clone size: -
CDR3 protein: CATGDNYSNQPQHF; CDR3 DNA: TGTGCCACCGGGGACAATTATAGCAATCAGCCCCAGCATTTT; V gene: TRBV10-3; J gene: TRBJ1-5; D gene: -; clone size: -
CDR3 protein: CASSFFGGRLETQYF; CDR3 DNA: TGTGCCAGCAGTTTCTTCGGGGGCCGCTTGGAGACCCAGTACTTC; V gene: TRBV27; J gene: TRBJ2-5; D gene: -; clone size: -
CDR3 protein: CASSYSGAYEQYF; CDR3 DNA: TGTGCCAGCAGTTACTCGGGGGCCTACGAGCAGTACTTC; V gene: TRBV6-6; J gene: TRBJ2-7; D gene: -; clone size: -
CDR3 protein: CASSQGDYGYTF; CDR3 DNA: TGTGCCAGCAGCCAGGGGGACTATGGCTACACCTTC; V gene: TRBV4-2; J gene: TRBJ1-2; D gene: -; clone size: -
CDR3 protein: CASSLEGGGNPYEQYF; CDR3 DNA: TGCGCCAGCAGCTTGGAAGGCGGGGGGAACCCCTACGAGCAGTACTTC; V gene: TRBV5-1; J gene: TRBJ2-7; D gene: TRBD2; clone size: -
CDR3 protein: CASSQEGRGKVETQYF; CDR3 DNA: TGCGCCAGCAGCCAAGAAGGACGGGGGAAGGTAGAGACCCAGTACTTC; V gene: TRBV4-1; J gene: TRBJ2-5; D gene: -; clone size: -
CDR3 protein: CSAPASTGANYGYTF; CDR3 DNA: TGCAGCGCCCCGGCCTCGACAGGGGCAAACTATGGCTACACCTTC; V gene: TRBV29-1; J gene: TRBJ1-2; D gene: TRBD1; clone size: -
CDR3 protein: CASSFGQANSPLHF; CDR3 DNA: TGTGCCAGCAGTTTCGGACAGGCCAATTCACCCCTCCACTTT; V gene: TRBV6-5; J gene: TRBJ1-6; D gene: TRBD1; clone size: -
CDR3 protein: CASSRIGTAFGETQYF; CDR3 DNA: TGCGCCAGCAGCCGTATCGGGACGGCCTTTGGGGAGACCCAGTACTTC; V gene: TRBV4-1; J gene: TRBJ2-5; D gene: -; clone size: -
CDR3 protein: CASSFLQGSTYEQYF; CDR3 DNA: TGCGCCAGCAGCTTCCTTCAGGGGTCAACCTACGAGCAGTACTTC; V gene: TRBV5-1; J gene: TRBJ2-7; D gene: -; clone size: -
CDR3 protein: CASSSGQGAATYEQYF; CDR3 DNA: TGTGCCAGCAGCTCGGGACAGGGGGCGGCCACCTACGAGCAGTACTTC; V gene: TRBV5-4; J gene: TRBJ2-7; D gene: TRBD1; clone size: -
CDR3 protein: CASSRTAEAFF; CDR3 DNA: TGTGCCAGTAGCAGGACAGCTGAAGCTTTCTTT; V gene: TRBV19; J gene: TRBJ1-1; D gene: -; clone size: -
CDR3 protein: CASSFGDLAEAFF; CDR3 DNA: TGTGCCAGCAGCTTTGGGGATTTGGCTGAAGCTTTCTTT; V gene: TRBV7-6; J gene: TRBJ1-1; D gene: -; clone size: -